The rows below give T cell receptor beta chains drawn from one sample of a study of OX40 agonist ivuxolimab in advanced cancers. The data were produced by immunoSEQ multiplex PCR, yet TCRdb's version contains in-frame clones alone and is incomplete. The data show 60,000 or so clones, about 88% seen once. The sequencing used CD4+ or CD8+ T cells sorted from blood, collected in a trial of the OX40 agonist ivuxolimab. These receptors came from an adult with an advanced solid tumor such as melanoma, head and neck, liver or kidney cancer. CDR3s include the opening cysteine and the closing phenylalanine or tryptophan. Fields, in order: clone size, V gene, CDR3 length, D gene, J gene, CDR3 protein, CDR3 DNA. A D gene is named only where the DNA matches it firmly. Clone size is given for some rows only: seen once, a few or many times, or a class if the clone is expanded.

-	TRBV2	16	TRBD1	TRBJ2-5	CASSEARQGVKETQYF	TGTGCCAGCAGTGAAGCCCGACAGGGGGTGAAAGAGACCCAGTACTTC
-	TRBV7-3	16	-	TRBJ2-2	CASSRTADLTTGELFF	TGTGCCAGCAGCCGGACAGCTGACCTAACCACCGGGGAGCTGTTTTTT
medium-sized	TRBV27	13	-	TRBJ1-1	CASSFGEGAEAFF	TGTGCCAGCAGTTTCGGGGAGGGGGCTGAAGCTTTCTTT
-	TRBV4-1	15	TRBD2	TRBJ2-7	CASSQEGGGRYEQYF	TGCGCCAGCAGCCAAGAAGGCGGGGGAAGATACGAGCAGTACTTC
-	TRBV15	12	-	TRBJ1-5	CATSEGSQPQHF	TGTGCCACCAGCGAAGGGAGTCAGCCCCAGCATTTT
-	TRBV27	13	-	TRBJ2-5	CASSLLGKETQYF	TGTGCCAGCAGTTTGTTAGGGAAAGAGACCCAGTACTTC
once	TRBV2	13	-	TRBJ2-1	CASSDPGLNEQFF	TGTGCCAGCAGTGACCCAGGGCTCAATGAGCAGTTCTTC
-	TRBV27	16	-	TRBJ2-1	CASSSIRDSNYNEQFF	TGTGCCAGCAGTTCCATCCGGGACTCCAACTACAATGAGCAGTTCTTC
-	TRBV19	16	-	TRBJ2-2	CASSWTSGEHTGELFF	TGTGCCAGTAGTTGGACCTCGGGAGAGCACACCGGGGAGCTGTTTTTT
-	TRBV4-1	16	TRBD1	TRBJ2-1	CASSQDPDRVVTEQFF	TGCGCCAGCAGCCAAGATCCGGACAGGGTTGTTACTGAGCAGTTCTTC
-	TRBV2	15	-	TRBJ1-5	CASSLGRESNQPQHF	TGTGCCAGCAGTTTGGGCAGGGAGAGCAATCAGCCCCAGCATTTT
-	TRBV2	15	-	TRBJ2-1	CASRVGVSSYNEQFF	TGTGCCAGCAGGGTGGGGGTAAGCTCCTACAATGAGCAGTTCTTC
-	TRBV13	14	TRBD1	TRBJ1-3	CASSPGTGRNTIYF	TGTGCCAGCAGTCCCGGGACAGGGAGGAACACCATATATTTT
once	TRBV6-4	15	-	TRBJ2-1	CASSENSGYYNEQFF	TGTGCCAGCAGTGAAAACAGTGGCTACTACAATGAGCAGTTCTTC